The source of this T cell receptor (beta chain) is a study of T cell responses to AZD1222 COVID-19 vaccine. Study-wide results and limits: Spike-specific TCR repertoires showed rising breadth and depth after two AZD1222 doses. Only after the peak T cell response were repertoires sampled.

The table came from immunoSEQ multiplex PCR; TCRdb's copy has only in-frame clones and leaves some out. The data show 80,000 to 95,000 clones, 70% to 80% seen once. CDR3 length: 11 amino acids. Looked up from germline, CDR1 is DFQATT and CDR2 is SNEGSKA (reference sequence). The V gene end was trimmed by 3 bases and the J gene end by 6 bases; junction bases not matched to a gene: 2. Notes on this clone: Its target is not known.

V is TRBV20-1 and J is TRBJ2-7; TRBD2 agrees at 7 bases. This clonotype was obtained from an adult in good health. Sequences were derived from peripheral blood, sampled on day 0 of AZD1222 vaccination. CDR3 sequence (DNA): TGCAGTGCTAGGGGAGGGGCCGAGCAGTACTTC. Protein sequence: CSARGGAEQYF.